This T cell receptor (beta chain) was profiled in a study of human T cells and chemical hapten exposure. Indicated time point: patch test 2, 6 weeks after DPC sensitization. Indicated treatment: therapeutic diphenylcyclopropenone sensitization with weekly scalp DPC. TCRdb analysed the RACE reads with MiXCR anew, one entry per CDR3 protein. This sample has fewer than 80,000 distinct CDR3 sequences; 10% occur once, and the top ten carry around 6.8%. Germline V gene lookup returns CDR1 ENHRY and CDR2 SYGVKD. The CDR3 runs to 11 residues. V was clipped by 8 bases and J by 6 bases, with 11 bases between them.

The chain combines TRBV10-3 with TRBJ2-7; possible D gene TRBD1, 7 bases. This clonotype was sampled from a woman aged 45-65 years with alopecia areata. Some clones in this sample may be carry-over from other donors' samples. The specimen was whole blood, collected in connection with sensitization to the hapten diphenylcyclopropenone (DPC). The CDR3 DNA reads as TGTGCCATCGCCAGGGGGGTCGAGCAGTACTTC. The encoded protein is CAIARGVEQYF.